This TCR beta chain appears in the sequencing data of a study of T cells in women clearing cervical HPV infection. Germline V gene data show CDR1 as SGHTA and CDR2 as FQGNSA. V lost 4 bases and J lost 1, with 12 bases in between. This CDR3 is 15 amino acids long. Sequencing used immunoSEQ multiplex PCR; TCRdb keeps in-frame clones, though not all of them. The sample totals about 39,000 clones. Points on this clone: Its antigen is as yet unknown. The read halts 3 residues ahead of the CDR3 end, with the missing end drawn from the germline J gene.

Study-level points and caveats: TRBV6-7 relative abundance averaged 0.11% in cases and 0.16% in controls.

The sequence came from a woman aged 18 to 75 with a cervical HPV16 infection that either progressed to CIN3+ or cleared (not recorded which). The sequenced sample was blood buffy coat. The chain couples TRBV7-2 to TRBJ2-3, with a tentative D call TRBD2 (8 bases). CDR3 DNA, as far as it was read: TGTGCCAGCAGCTCGGGAGGGACAGGCACAGATACG. Protein sequence: CASSSGGTGTDT. The full-length CDR3 reads as CASSSGGTGTDTQYF.